The 14 T cell receptor beta chains reported below all come from one sample, sequenced in a study of T cell repertoires in cytomegalovirus infection. Via MiXCR, TCRdb re-called the reads, giving one row per CDR3 protein. The sample records hundreds of thousands of distinct CDR3 sequences, roughly 15% being singletons. The sample consisted of PBMCs. The source of these receptors is a human donor in good health (CMV status not recorded). Some clones in this sample may be carry-over from other donors' samples.

Only a few counts were recorded for this clonotype. This chain uses TRBV4-3 with TRBJ1-2; D is perhaps TRBD1 (5 bases). From germline, CDR1 is LGHNA and CDR2 YSLEER. This CDR3 contains 17 residues. Trimming removed 0 bases from V and 8 bases from J, with 22 bases in between. The DNA for the CDR3 is TGCGCCAGCAGCCAAGATCGCGGGACCAGGGTCGTAGGAGGCTACACCTTC. This sequence encodes CASSQDRGTRVVGGYTF.

This sequence joins TRBV6-2 or TRBV6-3 and TRBJ1-5; D remains ambiguous. CDR1 is MNHEY, CDR2 SVGEGT, per germline. The V gene lost 2 bases and the J gene lost 2 bases, with 13 bases spanning the gap. The CDR3 is 16 residues long. CDR3 nucleotide sequence: TGTGCCAGCAGTTACCGTCCATTTGGGGGCAATCAGCCCCAGCATTTT. This gives the protein CASSYRPFGGNQPQHF.

This clonotype has more than one count but fewer than ten. This chain joins TRBV7-9 and TRBJ1-1, with D unresolved. This CDR3 is built from 14 residues. Germline V gene lookup returns CDR1 SEHNR and CDR2 FQNEAQ (reference sequence). The V end lost 3 bases, the J end lost 1 base, and 9 bases lay between the germline ends. CDR3 sequence: CASSLGNGNTEAFF. The CDR3 DNA reads as TGTGCCAGCAGCTTGGGGAATGGGAACACTGAAGCTTTCTTT. The full variable domain, with the rest looked up from reference TRBV7-9 and TRBJ1-1, is DTGVSQNPRHKITKRGQNVTFRCDPISEHNRLYWYRQTLGQGPEFLTYFQNEAQLEKSRLLSDRFSAERPKGSFSTLEIQRTEQGDSAMYLCASSLGNGNTEAFFGQGTRLTVV.

This clonotype was counted ten times or more. This chain uses TRBV7-3 with TRBJ2-5, with 14 positions matching TRBD2. This CDR3 is built from 17 residues. Germline assignment: CDR1 SGHTA and CDR2 FQGTGA. V was clipped by 5 bases and J by 5 bases; unmatched bases: 10. The CDR3 loop is CASSETGLAGARETQYF. The CDR3 DNA reads TGTGCCAGCAGCGAAACGGGACTAGCGGGGGCGCGGGAGACCCAGTACTTC.

This clonotype was counted at least ten times. In DNA form, the CDR3 reads TGTGCCAGCAGCCCGTGGGCCAGGGGAGGCCAGCCCCAGCATTTT. This translates into CASSPWARGGQPQHF. The chain recombines TRBV7-2 with TRBJ1-5; maybe TRBD1 (6 bases). CDR1 is SGHTA and CDR2 is FQGNSA in the germline V gene. CDR3 length equals 15 residues. The V end was cut by 5 bases, the J end by 7 bases, with 18 bases between. Based on the CDR3 plus reference TRBV7-2 and TRBJ1-5, the full variable domain is GAGVSQSPSNKVTEKGKDVELRCDPISGHTALYWYRQSLGQGLEFLIYFQGNSAPDKSGLPSDRFSAERTGGSVSTLTIQRTQQEDSAVYLCASSPWARGGQPQHFGDGTRLSIL.

J is TRBJ1-5 and V is TRBV7-9; no clear D. Germline lookup yields CDR1 SEHNR and CDR2 FQNEAQ (reference sequence). The CDR3 covers 15 residues. Trimming left V 1 base short and J 0 bases short, with 7 bases between. This CDR3 is CASSLDGLSNQPQHF. For the CDR3, the DNA is TGTGCCAGCAGCTTAGATGGCCTTAGCAATCAGCCCCAGCATTTT.

The chain is built from TRBV19 and TRBJ2-1, with D unresolved. This CDR3 comprises 16 residues. V was pared by 5 bases and J by 0 bases, with 14 bases between. The germline V gene encodes CDR1 LNHDA and CDR2 SQIVND (reference sequence). The CDR3, as DNA: TGTGCCAGTAGTCTTGGGTTTGCTGGCTCCTACAATGAGCAGTTCTTC. Amino acids: CASSLGFAGSYNEQFF.

The V and J genes are TRBV6-1 and TRBJ2-6; 10 positions agree with TRBD1. Trimming at V came to 5 bases and at J to 4 bases, leaving 8 bases not matched to a gene. Germline CDR1 is MNHNS and CDR2 is SASEGT. The CDR3 runs to 17 residues. For the CDR3, the DNA is TGTGCCAGCAGTTCCCGACAGGGGGCGGGGGGGGCCAACGTCCTGACTTTC. It codes for CASSSRQGAGGANVLTF.

The chain recombines TRBV2 with TRBJ1-5; D ambiguous. Trimming left V 4 bases short and J 3 bases short, with 13 bases between. This CDR3 is 15 amino acids long. Germline CDR1 and CDR2: SNHLY and FYNNEI. CDR3 sequence (DNA): TGTGCCAGCAGTGGTCAAGCGGGCCCCAATCAGCCCCAGCATTTT. Translating it yields CASSGQAGPNQPQHF.

This clonotype was detected a few times. This sequence joins TRBV9 and TRBJ2-3, with 9 positions matching TRBD2. Trimming cost V 6 bases and J 1 base; bases outside gene matches: 12. The CDR3 loop spans 17 amino acids. Germline CDR1 and CDR2: SGDLS and YYNGEE. The DNA of the CDR3 is TGTGCCAGCACCCGTGCGGGGGGGCAAATCGGCACAGATACGCAGTATTTT. It codes for CASTRAGGQIGTDTQYF.

This clonotype was observed at least ten times. The gene calls are TRBV28 and TRBJ1-1; unclear D gene. V gave up 6 bases and J gave up 1 base, with 12 bases separating them. The CDR3 spans 14 residues. The germline V gene encodes CDR1 MDHEN and CDR2 SYDVKM. CDR3 coding DNA: TGTGCCAGCAGCCTGAGGCGGCGGAACACTGAAGCTTTCTTT. This gives the protein CASSLRRRNTEAFF.

This clonotype was seen many times. The V call is TRBV7-2, the J call TRBJ1-6; D unresolved. V was cut by 1 base and J by 9 bases, with 7 bases left in between. Germline CDR1 SGHTA, CDR2 FQGNSA. This CDR3 contains 13 residues. CDR3 in DNA: TGTGCCAGCAGCTTAGACCCAAGTTCACCCCTCCACTTT. Translating gives CASSLDPSSPLHF.

There are a few counts of this clonotype. This chain uses TRBV11-2 with TRBJ2-2; 11 positions match TRBD2. CDR3 size: 17 residues. The germline CDR1 and CDR2 sequences are SGHAT and FQNNGV. J was trimmed by 3 bases and V by 1 base; bases with no gene match: 4. The DNA for the CDR3 is TGTGCCAGCAGCTTAGGGGCTAGCGGGGGGTACACCGGGGAGCTGTTTTTT. Translated: CASSLGASGGYTGELFF. Drawing the rest from reference TRBV11-2 and TRBJ2-2, the complete variable domain is EAGVAQSPRYKIIEKRQSVAFWCNPISGHATLYWYQQILGQGPKLLIQFQNNGVVDDSQLPKDRFSAERLKGVDSTLKIQPAKLEDSAVYLCASSLGASGGYTGELFFGEGSRLTVL.

The chain employs TRBV10-3 and TRBJ1-1, with D perhaps matching TRBD1 (5 bases). Germline V lookup: CDR1 ENHRY, CDR2 SYGVKD. The CDR3 sequence is 14 residues long. V dropped 0 bases and J dropped 5 bases, with 10 bases sitting between them. The CDR3 region is CAISESRGETEAFF. Written as DNA, the CDR3 is TGTGCCATCAGTGAGTCCCGAGGGGAGACTGAAGCTTTCTTT.